One sample yielded the 30 T cell receptor beta chains listed below, sequenced in a study of blood T cell repertoires in COVID-19. TCRdb keeps only in-frame clones here, not all; method: immunoSEQ multiplex PCR. Of roughly 72,000 clones listed, 85% to 90% are singletons. The source material was peripheral blood. Every receptor here comes from a human donor in a cohort sampled during active COVID-19.

J is TRBJ2-1 and V is TRBV19; D gene uncertain. Germline assignment: CDR1 LNHDA and CDR2 SQIVND (reference sequence). Trimming took off 5 bases at V and 9 bases at J, with 11 bases between the two ends. The CDR3 has 12 amino acids. DNA for the CDR3: TGTGCCAGTAGTCAATTGAGTTCTGAGCAGTTCTTC. Residues: CASSQLSSEQFF.

The CDR3 DNA sequence: TGTGCCAGCAGTAGAGGGACTCGAGATACGCAGTATTTT. Translation: CASSRGTRDTQYF. The chain links TRBV6-5 to TRBJ2-3; a possible D gene is TRBD2 (6 bases). The V end lost 5 bases, the J end lost 5 bases, and 11 bases lay between the germline ends. The CDR3 has 13 residues. Germline loops: CDR1 MNHEY, CDR2 SVGAGI.

The rearrangement joins TRBV6-5 to TRBJ2-7; weak D call: TRBD1 (6 bases). The CDR3 contains 12 residues. CDR1 and CDR2 (germline): MNHEY, SVGAGI. The V end was cut by 5 bases, the J end by 3 bases, with 8 bases between. CDR3: CASSRDNYEQYF. The DNA for the CDR3 is TGTGCCAGCAGTCGGGACAACTACGAGCAGTACTTC.

The chain joins TRBV7-9 to TRBJ2-1, with 7 nucleotides matching TRBD2. J lost 5 bases, V lost 3 bases, and 1 base had no gene match. The CDR3 consists of 13 residues. CDR1 and CDR2 (germline): SEHNR, FQNEAQ (reference sequence). This CDR3 is CASSFLADNEQFF. CDR3 nucleotides: TGTGCCAGCAGCTTTCTAGCGGACAATGAGCAGTTCTTC.

This chain connects TRBV5-6 to TRBJ1-1, with D tentatively TRBD1 (6 bases). V was trimmed by 2 bases and J by 5 bases, leaving 7 bases between them. Per germline, CDR1 SGHDT and CDR2 YYEEEE. This CDR3 has 12 residues. In DNA, the CDR3 is TGTGCCAGCAGCTTACAGGGTACTGAAGCTTTCTTT. The encoded protein is CASSLQGTEAFF.

The chain couples TRBV10-2 to TRBJ2-1; TRBD2 matches 9 bases. The V segment lost 8 bases and the J segment 7 bases; nucleotides outside the gene matches: 12. Germline V gene lookup returns CDR1 WSHSY and CDR2 SAAADI. The CDR3 contains 15 residues. The CDR3: CASPQGSGRSNEQFF. In DNA form, the CDR3 reads TGCGCCAGCCCCCAGGGGAGCGGGAGGAGTAATGAGCAGTTCTTC.

The rearrangement uses TRBV24-1 and TRBJ2-5; TRBD2 is a possible D gene (7 bases). The CDR3 sequence is 15 residues long. Germline values: CDR1 KGHDR, CDR2 SFDVKD. The V and J ends lost 3 bases and 5 bases respectively, with 15 bases between them. CDR3 nucleotides: TGTGCCACCAGTGATGCAGGGGAGGGTGGGGAGACCCAGTACTTC. Translating it yields CATSDAGEGGETQYF.

The chain recombines TRBV3-1 (or the pseudogene TRBV3-2) with TRBJ1-1; D remains ambiguous. Germline lookup yields CDR1 LGHDT and CDR2 YNNKEL (reference sequence). V was trimmed by 3 bases and J by 4 bases, leaving 9 bases between them. This CDR3 comprises 13 residues. CDR3 sequence: CASSQRGSTEAFF. The CDR3 coding sequence is TGTGCCAGCAGCCAGAGAGGGAGCACTGAAGCTTTCTTT.

V usage is TRBV9 and J usage is TRBJ2-7, with 10 bases aligning to TRBD1. The V segment lost 0 bases and the J segment 6 bases; nucleotides outside the gene matches: 6. Germline V gene lookup returns CDR1 SGDLS and CDR2 YYNGEE. This CDR3 contains 15 residues. The CDR3 loop reads CASSVGGTGEVEQYF. The CDR3 nucleotides are TGTGCCAGCAGCGTAGGCGGGACAGGGGAGGTCGAGCAGTACTTC. Full variable domain (remainder filled in from reference TRBV9 and TRBJ2-7): DSGVTQTPKHLITATGQRVTLRCSPRSGDLSVYWYQQSLDQGLQFLIQYYNGEERAKGNILERFSAQQFPDLHSELNLSSLELGDSALYFCASSVGGTGEVEQYFGPGTRLTVT.

V and J are TRBV5-1 and TRBJ2-4; TRBD1 is a possible D gene (6 bases). The CDR3 extends over 18 amino acids. Trimming took off 0 bases at V and 2 bases at J, with 18 bases between the two ends. Germline V CDR1 and CDR2: SGHRS, YFSETQ. The CDR3 DNA is TGCGCCAGCAGCTTGGAGGGGAAGGGGGTTGGACCCAAAAACATTCAGTACTTC. Protein sequence: CASSLEGKGVGPKNIQYF.

This chain uses TRBV11-2 with TRBJ1-1; D is perhaps TRBD1 (5 bases). Trimming stripped 1 base from V and 2 bases from J, with 11 bases between. CDR1 and CDR2 from the germline V gene are SGHAT and FQNNGV. The length of the CDR3 is 15 residues. CDR3 coding DNA: TGTGCCAGCAGCTTAGGGTACAGGAAAAACACTGAAGCTTTCTTT. Encoded protein: CASSLGYRKNTEAFF.

This chain uses TRBV15 with TRBJ2-7; D remains unclear. The V gene lost 0 bases and the J gene lost 2 bases, with 11 bases spanning the gap. The CDR3 extends over 15 amino acids. The germline V gene has CDR1 LNHNV and CDR2 YYDKDF (reference sequence). CDR3 sequence: CATSRDPGKTYEQYF. CDR3 nucleotides: TGTGCCACCAGCAGAGATCCAGGCAAAACCTACGAGCAGTACTTC. Variable domain in full (rest from reference TRBV15 and TRBJ2-7): DAMVIQNPRYQVTQFGKPVTLSCSQTLNHNVMYWYQQKSSQAPKLLFHYYDKDFNNEADTPDNFQSRRPNTSFCFLDIRSPGLGDTAMYLCATSRDPGKTYEQYFGPGTRLTVT.

V and J are TRBV5-4 and TRBJ1-2; the match to TRBD1 covers 7 bases. V gave up 4 bases and J gave up 4 bases; unmatched junction bases: 7. The CDR3 sequence is 14 residues long. Germline assignment: CDR1 SGHNT and CDR2 YYREEE (reference sequence). This chain's CDR3 is CASSPKQGPYGYTF. CDR3 DNA sequence: TGTGCCAGCAGCCCTAAACAGGGGCCCTATGGCTACACCTTC.

V usage is TRBV6-2 or TRBV6-3 and J usage is TRBJ2-3; TRBD2 matches 8 bases. The CDR3 spans 18 residues. V was clipped by 2 bases and J by 2 bases; unmatched bases: 12. Germline V lookup: CDR1 MNHEY, CDR2 SVGEGT. The CDR3 nucleotides read TGTGCCAGCAGTTACGGGAATAGCGGGGCCTTGAACACAGATACGCAGTATTTT. Encoded protein: CASSYGNSGALNTDTQYF.

This chain links TRBV3-1 (or the pseudogene TRBV3-2) with TRBJ1-6, with 9 bases that match TRBD1. In germline, CDR1 is LGHDT, CDR2 YNNKEL (reference sequence). V lost 5 bases to trimming and J lost 10 bases; unmatched junction nucleotides: 9. The CDR3 is 15 amino acids. The CDR3 sequence is CASSWGQGLRSPLHF. The CDR3 DNA is TGTGCCAGCAGCTGGGGACAGGGACTTCGCTCACCCCTCCACTTT.

V and J are TRBV10-1 and TRBJ2-1; D perhaps matches TRBD2 (6 bases). With 5 bases removed from V and 9 bases from J, the gap between germline ends came to 26 bases. The V gene's germline CDR1 is WNHNN and CDR2 SYGVQD (reference sequence). The CDR3 consists of 17 residues. CDR3 coding DNA: TGCGCCAGCAGTCCCTTTCCTCTAGCGCTCCAGGTGGGTGAGCAGTTCTTC. Amino acid sequence: CASSPFPLALQVGEQFF.

The chain employs TRBV10-2 and TRBJ1-1; no clear D gene. Germline V gives CDR1 WSHSY, CDR2 SAAADI. This CDR3 is built from 13 residues. V gave up 8 bases and J gave up 5 bases, with 15 bases separating them. As DNA, the CDR3 is TGCGCCAGCGAACGGACCCGGGGAACTGAAGCTTTCTTT. Amino acid sequence: CASERTRGTEAFF.

The rearrangement uses TRBV5-3 and TRBJ1-1, with a possible D match to TRBD1 (5 bases). TRBV5-3 qualifies as an ORF whose function is uncertain. The V and J ends lost 2 bases and 1 base respectively, with 15 bases between them. The CDR3 loop spans 16 amino acids. The CDR3 DNA follows: TGTGCCAGAAGCTTTCTCTGGGGCGCAAAGAACACTGAAGCTTTCTTT. It specifies CARSFLWGAKNTEAFF.

The chain combines TRBV3-1 (or the pseudogene TRBV3-2) with TRBJ2-3; D is unresolved. Germline lookup yields CDR1 LGHDT and CDR2 YNNKEL (reference sequence). V was shortened by 1 base and J by 6 bases, with 11 bases between the two germline ends. This CDR3 spans 14 amino acids. The DNA for the CDR3 is TGTGCCAGCAGCCAAGTTTTAGAGTCGGATACGCAGTATTTT. Amino acids: CASSQVLESDTQYF.

The chain combines TRBV10-2 with TRBJ2-7; D is unresolved. CDR3 size: 12 residues. CDR1 is WSHSY and CDR2 is SAAADI in the germline V gene. The germline V and J ends were trimmed by 5 bases and 3 bases, with 8 bases remaining between them. The DNA for the CDR3 is TGCGCCAGCAGTTCATCCTACTACGAGCAGTACTTC. It specifies CASSSSYYEQYF.

This chain uses TRBV5-6 with TRBJ2-3; TRBD1 aligns across 11 bases. CDR1 SGHDT and CDR2 YYEEEE come from the germline V gene. CDR3 length: 15 amino acids. Trimming cost V 6 bases and J 4 bases; bases outside gene matches: 7. The CDR3 region is CASTMDRGRSDTQYF. The CDR3 DNA reads as TGTGCCAGCACCATGGACAGGGGGCGATCAGATACGCAGTATTTT. The variable domain in full, completed from reference TRBV5-6 and TRBJ2-3, reads DAGVTQSPTHLIKTRGQQVTLRCSPKSGHDTVSWYQQALGQGPQFIFQYYEEEERQRGNFPDRFSGHQFPNYSSELNVNALLLGDSALYLCASTMDRGRSDTQYFGPGTRLTVL.

The gene calls are TRBV6-2 or TRBV6-3 and TRBJ2-7, with D possibly matching TRBD2 (6 bases). The CDR3 runs 13 residues. Germline lookup yields CDR1 MNHEY and CDR2 SVGEGT. V shed 5 bases and J shed 3 bases, with 11 bases lying between them. In DNA, the CDR3 is TGTGCCAGCAGTGCAGCCGGGAGCTACGAGCAGTACTTC. It is translated as CASSAAGSYEQYF.

The chain employs TRBV9 and TRBJ2-5; 8 bases fit TRBD2. This CDR3 comprises 15 residues. The V segment lost 4 bases and the J segment 4 bases; nucleotides outside the gene matches: 9. Germline CDR1 is SGDLS and CDR2 is YYNGEE. The CDR3 DNA sequence: TGTGCCAGCAGCCCCGCCCCTGCGGGGGGAGAGACCCAGTACTTC. Protein sequence: CASSPAPAGGETQYF.

CDR3 loop: CASSPTGPGTDTQYF. For the CDR3, the DNA is TGTGCCAGCAGCCCGACAGGTCCGGGCACAGATACGCAGTATTTT. The V gene is TRBV7-9, the J gene TRBJ2-3; maybe TRBD1 (6 bases). Deletions cut 5 bases from V and 1 base from J, with 13 bases between. The CDR3 sequence is 15 residues long. The germline V gene has CDR1 SEHNR and CDR2 FQNEAQ (reference sequence).

In this sample, this clone turned up once. The J gene is TRBJ2-7, the V gene TRBV27; 11 nucleotides align to TRBD2. Germline V CDR1 and CDR2: MNHEY, SMNVEV (reference sequence). The CDR3 is 14 residues long. V was pared by 5 bases and J by 1 base, with 1 base of the junction left unmatched. The CDR3 here is CASSRLAGSYEQYF. In nucleotides, the CDR3 is TGTGCCAGCAGTCGACTAGCGGGATCCTACGAGCAGTACTTC.

CDR3 DNA sequence: TGTGCCACCAGCAGAGTCCCGGGACTAGCGGGAGGGAAATACAATGAGCAGTTCTTC. Translation gives CATSRVPGLAGGKYNEQFF. This chain uses TRBV15 with TRBJ2-1, with TRBD2 matching over 16 bases. The trim removed 1 base at V and 4 bases at J, leaving 7 bases unmatched. Germline assignment: CDR1 LNHNV and CDR2 YYDKDF (reference sequence). The CDR3 loop spans 19 amino acids. Variable domain in full (rest from reference TRBV15 and TRBJ2-1): DAMVIQNPRYQVTQFGKPVTLSCSQTLNHNVMYWYQQKSSQAPKLLFHYYDKDFNNEADTPDNFQSRRPNTSFCFLDIRSPGLGDTAMYLCATSRVPGLAGGKYNEQFFGPGTRLTVL.

The chain is built from TRBV24-1 and TRBJ2-7; 12 bases map to TRBD2. There are 16 residues in the CDR3. CDR1 is KGHDR, CDR2 SFDVKD, per germline. The ends lost 1 base at V and 3 bases at J; junction bases unmatched: 3. CDR3 nucleotide sequence: TGTGCCACCAGTGATTTCCGGACTAGCGGGAACTACGAGCAGTACTTC. Amino acids: CATSDFRTSGNYEQYF.

The chain recombines TRBV5-1 with TRBJ2-7, with D maybe TRBD1 (5 bases). The CDR3 consists of 14 residues. V was clipped by 6 bases and J by 0 bases, with 13 bases between them. The germline gives CDR1 SGHRS, CDR2 YFSETQ. The CDR3 nucleotides read TGCGCCAGCACCGACAGCATTCCCTCCTACGAGCAGTACTTC. It translates to CASTDSIPSYEQYF.

This clone showed up just once. This sequence joins TRBV7-2 and TRBJ2-1; 7 bases are shared with TRBD1. The CDR3 loop spans 12 amino acids. Unmatched junction bases numbered 3, after V lost 3 bases and J lost 10 bases. From germline, CDR1 is SGHTA and CDR2 FQGNSA. CDR3 loop: CASSFRDREQFF. The CDR3 coding sequence is TGTGCCAGCAGCTTCCGGGACAGAGAGCAGTTCTTC.

J is TRBJ2-1 and V is TRBV3-1 (or the pseudogene TRBV3-2); D perhaps matches TRBD2 (6 bases). The CDR3 covers 16 residues. The germline CDR1 and CDR2 sequences are LGHDT and YNNKEL (reference sequence). Trimming cost V 1 base and J 0 bases, with 10 bases left between them. The CDR3 protein is CASSQGGARSYNEQFF. The CDR3 DNA reads as TGTGCCAGCAGCCAAGGCGGGGCCCGCTCCTACAATGAGCAGTTCTTC.